This T cell receptor beta chain appears in the sequencing data of a study of T cells after somatic rescue of genetic block. The germline V gene has CDR1 SGHTA and CDR2 FQGNSA. The length of the CDR3 is 15 residues. V lost 1 base and J 8 bases, leaving 17 bases between the germline ends. The protocol was immunoSEQ multiplex PCR, while the TCRdb copy is restricted to in-frame clones and leaves out a portion. The sample contains about 110,000 clones, 90% to 95% of which appear only once. The source of this sequence is a woman between 18 and 30 years old. Sequencing input: peripheral blood mononuclear cells (PBMCs). The chain joins TRBV7-2 to TRBJ1-2; no clear D gene. CDR3 sequence reads: CASSLEVARSWGYTF. The CDR3 DNA reads as TGTGCCAGCAGCTTAGAAGTAGCCAGGTCGTGGGGCTACACCTTC. Variable domain in full (rest from reference TRBV7-2 and TRBJ1-2): GAGVSQSPSNKVTEKGKDVELRCDPISGHTALYWYRQSLGQGLEFLIYFQGNSAPDKSGLPSDRFSAERTGGSVSTLTIQRTQQEDSAVYLCASSLEVARSWGYTFGSGTRLTVV.